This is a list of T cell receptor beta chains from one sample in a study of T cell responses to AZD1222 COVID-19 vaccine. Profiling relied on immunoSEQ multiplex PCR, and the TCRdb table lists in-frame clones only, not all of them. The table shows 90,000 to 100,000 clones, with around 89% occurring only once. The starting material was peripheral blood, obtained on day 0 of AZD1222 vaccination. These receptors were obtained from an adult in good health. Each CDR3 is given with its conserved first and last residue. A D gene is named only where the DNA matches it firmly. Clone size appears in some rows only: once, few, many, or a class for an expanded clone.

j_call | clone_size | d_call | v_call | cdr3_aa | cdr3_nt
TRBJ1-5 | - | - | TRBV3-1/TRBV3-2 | CASSQEGAENQPQHF | TGTGCCAGCAGCCAAGAGGGGGCAGAGAATCAGCCCCAGCATTTT
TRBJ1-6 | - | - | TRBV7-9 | CASSPGDSPLHF | TGTGCCAGCAGTCCAGGGGATTCACCCCTCCACTTT
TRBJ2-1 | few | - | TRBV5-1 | CASSPGGMRLEDEQFF | TGCGCCAGCAGCCCCGGGGGTATGAGGCTGGAGGATGAGCAGTTCTTC
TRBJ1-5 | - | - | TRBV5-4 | CASSNRDGGLYQPQHF | TGTGCCAGCAGCAATCGGGACGGCGGTCTCTATCAGCCCCAGCATTTT
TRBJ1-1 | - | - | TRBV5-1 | CASSLVAGGTEAFF | TGCGCCAGCAGCTTGGTTGCCGGGGGGACTGAAGCTTTCTTT
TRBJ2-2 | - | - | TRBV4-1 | CASSRTENTGELFF | TGCGCCAGCAGCCGGACAGAGAACACCGGGGAGCTGTTTTTT
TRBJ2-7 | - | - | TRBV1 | CTSSQRDFSYEQYF | TGCACCAGCAGCCAACGGGACTTTTCCTACGAGCAGTACTTC
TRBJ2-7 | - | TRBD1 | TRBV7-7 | CASSAGQGISYEQYF | TGTGCTAGCAGCGCGGGACAGGGAATCTCCTACGAGCAGTACTTC
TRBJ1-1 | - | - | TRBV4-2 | CASSQREAGGYEAFF | TGTGCCAGCAGCCAACGAGAGGCTGGGGGGTATGAAGCTTTCTTT
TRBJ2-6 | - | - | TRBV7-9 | CASSLGGSGANVLTF | TGTGCCAGCAGCTTAGGCGGCTCTGGGGCCAACGTCCTGACTTTC
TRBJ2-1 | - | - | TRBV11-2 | CASSFRDEYDEQFF | TGTGCCAGCAGCTTCCGGGACGAGTACGATGAGCAGTTCTTC
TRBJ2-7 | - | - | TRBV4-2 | CASSQDDREQYF | TGTGCCAGCAGCCAAGATGACCGCGAGCAGTACTTC
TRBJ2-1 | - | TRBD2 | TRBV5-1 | CASSLWGGSSYNEQFF | TGCGCCAGCAGCTTGTGGGGGGGTAGCTCCTACAATGAGCAGTTCTTC
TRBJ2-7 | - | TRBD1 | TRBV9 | CASTRTGDSYEQYF | TGTGCCAGCACCCGGACAGGGGACTCCTACGAGCAGTACTTC
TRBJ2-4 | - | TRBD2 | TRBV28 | CASSSSAGGLGHIQYF | TGTGCCAGCAGTTCCTCCGCCGGTGGACTAGGGCACATTCAGTACTTC
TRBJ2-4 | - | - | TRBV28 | CASSPYSGKNIQYF | TGTGCCAGCAGCCCCTACTCGGGGAAAAACATTCAGTACTTC
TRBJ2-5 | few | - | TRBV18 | CASSSYQETQYF | TGTGCCAGCTCAAGTTACCAAGAGACCCAGTACTTC
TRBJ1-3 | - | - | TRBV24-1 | CATRADRGNTIYF | TGTGCCACCAGGGCGGACCGTGGAAACACCATATATTTT
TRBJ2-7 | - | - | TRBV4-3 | CASSQERRGEQYF | TGCGCCAGCAGCCAAGAAAGGAGGGGCGAGCAGTACTTC
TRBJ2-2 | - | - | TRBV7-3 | CASSLTGTGELFF | TGTGCCAGCAGCTTAACTGGCACCGGGGAGCTGTTTTTT
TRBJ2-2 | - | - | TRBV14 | CASSQVSGTGELFF | TGTGCCAGCAGCCAAGTCTCGGGTACCGGGGAGCTGTTTTTT
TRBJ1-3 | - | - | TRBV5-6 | CASSFSGNTIYF | TGTGCCAGCAGCTTTTCTGGAAACACCATATATTTT
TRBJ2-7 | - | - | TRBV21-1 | CASSKEEGHRAPPSYEQYF | TGTGCCAGCAGCAAAGAGGAAGGACATCGAGCCCCCCCATCCTACGAGCAGTACTTC
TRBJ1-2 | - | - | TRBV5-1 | CASSLVTANYGYTF | TGCGCCAGCAGCTTGGTAACGGCTAACTATGGCTACACCTTC
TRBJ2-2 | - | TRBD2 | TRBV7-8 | CASSSSGTSGTGELFF | TGTGCCAGCAGCTCGTCCGGGACTAGCGGGACCGGGGAGCTGTTTTTT
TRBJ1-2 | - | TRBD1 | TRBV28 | CASTLGQGNYGYTF | TGTGCCAGCACCCTGGGACAGGGAAACTATGGCTACACCTTC
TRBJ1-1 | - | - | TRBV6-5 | CASRFWGRSDTEAFF | TGTGCCAGCAGATTTTGGGGGCGGTCGGACACTGAAGCTTTCTTT
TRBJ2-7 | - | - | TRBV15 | CATSRGGVATHEQYF | TGTGCCACCAGCAGAGGGGGGGTAGCCACACACGAGCAGTACTTC
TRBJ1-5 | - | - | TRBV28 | CASSTQGVLSNQPQHF | TGTGCCAGCAGTACTCAAGGGGTTCTAAGCAATCAGCCCCAGCATTTT
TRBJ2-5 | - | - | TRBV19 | CASSIGGGVTQETQYF | TGTGCCAGTAGTATAGGCGGCGGGGTGACCCAAGAGACCCAGTACTTC
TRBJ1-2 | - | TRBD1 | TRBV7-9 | CASSLGTGGVYYGYTF | TGTGCCAGCAGCCTCGGGACAGGGGGCGTCTACTATGGCTACACCTTC
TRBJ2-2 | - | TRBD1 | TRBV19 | CASSPQGAHLSGELFF | TGTGCCAGTAGTCCTCAGGGGGCGCATCTCTCCGGGGAGCTGTTTTTT
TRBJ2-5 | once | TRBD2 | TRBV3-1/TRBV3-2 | CASSQDITSGTETQYF | TGTGCCAGCAGCCAAGATATCACTAGCGGAACAGAGACCCAGTACTTC
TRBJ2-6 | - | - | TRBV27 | CASSLSGANVLTF | TGTGCCAGCAGTTTATCTGGGGCCAACGTCCTGACTTTC
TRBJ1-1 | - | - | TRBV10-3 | CAIRVTGWATEAFF | TGTGCCATCAGAGTCACAGGGTGGGCCACTGAAGCTTTCTTT
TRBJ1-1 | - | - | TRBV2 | CASSEGGSNTEAFF | TGTGCCAGCAGTGAAGGCGGATCGAACACTGAAGCTTTCTTT